The 6 T cell receptor beta chains presented below share a single source sample, sequenced in a study of blood T cell repertoires in COVID-19. The table came from immunoSEQ multiplex PCR; TCRdb's copy has only in-frame clones and leaves some out. The sample includes some 170,000 clones, 82% of them seen just once. The sequenced material came from peripheral blood. The receptors were gathered from a woman between 65 and 79 years old with acute or convalescent COVID-19.

The chain recombines TRBV30 with TRBJ2-1; TRBD1 agrees at 7 bases. Germline V gives CDR1 GTSNPN, CDR2 SVGIG (reference sequence). V was clipped by 2 bases and J by 2 bases; unmatched bases: 6. The CDR3 extends over 15 amino acids. The DNA of the CDR3 is TGTGCCTGGAGTCTCCCAGACAGGGCCTACAATGAGCAGTTCTTC. As protein: CAWSLPDRAYNEQFF.

V is TRBV3-1 (or the pseudogene TRBV3-2) and J is TRBJ2-6; D is uncertain. Per germline, CDR1 LGHDT and CDR2 YNNKEL (reference sequence). This CDR3 region has 15 residues. V lost 1 base to trimming and J lost 1 base, with 5 bases between them. CDR3 residues: CASSQVASGANVLTF. The CDR3 DNA sequence: TGTGCCAGCAGCCAAGTGGCTTCTGGGGCCAACGTCCTGACTTTC.

This chain links TRBV30 with TRBJ2-3, with D uncertain. The V gene lost 2 bases and the J gene lost 0 bases, with 3 bases spanning the gap. In germline, CDR1 is GTSNPN, CDR2 SVGIG (reference sequence). CDR3 length: 12 residues. For the CDR3, the DNA is TGTGCCTGGAGTTTAAGCACAGATACGCAGTATTTT. Amino acids: CAWSLSTDTQYF.

The rearrangement links TRBV5-1 to TRBJ2-2, with D possibly TRBD1 on 5 matching bases. This CDR3 has 15 amino acids. The V gene's germline CDR1 is SGHRS and CDR2 YFSETQ. V dropped 0 bases and J dropped 1 base, with 7 bases sitting between them. In DNA, the CDR3 is TGCGCCAGCAGCTTGGGGGGCGTGAACACCGGGGAGCTGTTTTTT. Translation: CASSLGGVNTGELFF.

The chain carries TRBV30 and TRBJ2-7, with a possible D match to TRBD2 (7 bases). The CDR3 spans 13 residues. Trimming cost V 4 bases and J 5 bases, with 15 bases left between them. The germline CDR1 and CDR2 sequences are GTSNPN and SVGIG (reference sequence). CDR3: CAWNRGGANEQYF. In DNA form, the CDR3 reads TGTGCCTGGAATAGAGGGGGGGCGAACGAGCAGTACTTC.

V and J are TRBV7-2 and TRBJ2-1; 9 positions match TRBD1. CDR1 is SGHTA and CDR2 is FQGNSA in the germline V gene. The CDR3 has 15 amino acids. J gave up 2 bases and V 5 bases, and 4 bases lay outside the gene matches. CDR3 protein: CASSADRGTYNEQFF. The CDR3 bases are TGTGCCAGCAGCGCGGACAGGGGAACCTACAATGAGCAGTTCTTC.